This TCR beta chain was sequenced during a study of siplizumab effects on memory and regulatory T cells. Sequenced by immunoSEQ multiplex PCR; TCRdb stores in-frame clones only, minus some. The top ten hold over 0.55% of the sample, which has more than 85,000 clones, around 95% seen once. Notes on the study in general: Controls had approximately 27% Treg-derived mappable alloreactive CD4+ clones on average, versus approximately 70% with siplizumab. Many proliferating CD4+ or CD8+ clones remained unclassified. Roughly 80-95% of them could not be assigned either a naive or a memory phenotype. Naive T cells appeared more varied than memory cells and looked like key alloresponse contributors.

There are 16 residues in the CDR3. V was pared by 0 bases and J by 0 bases, with 11 bases between. Germline V gene data show CDR1 as MNHEY and CDR2 as SVGAGI. On this clone itself: What it binds is unknown.

This clonotype was sampled from a human donor in good health. The sequenced sample consisted of Tregs sorted from blood. The J gene is TRBJ1-1, the V gene TRBV6-5; possible D gene TRBD1, 6 bases. The CDR3 bases are TGTGCCAGCAGTTACTCGAGGGGGGCGATGAACACTGAAGCTTTCTTT. This translates into CASSYSRGAMNTEAFF.